Below, one TCR beta chain is given with its context. Its antigen is currently not known. Base qualities are missing; no much larger clone stands one base away. This specimen belongs to a study of blood T cell repertoires in COVID-19 (TCRdb year 2020). About the full investigation: Samples covering the acute and convalescent phases of COVID-19 were provided by collaborators in the United States, Italy and Spain. The material from the prospective study consisted of cDNA or gDNA derived from T cells, B-cell-depleted T cells, or PBMCs. Deeply sampled blood TCRbeta repertoires from subjects exposed to, actively infected with, or recovered from COVID-19 were included in the dataset. The repertoires were released in a freely available public database meant as a resource for research on the immune response to SARS-CoV-2. The samples were drawn from the first 160 participants of the ongoing ImmuneRACE study and from 950 to 1,500 subjects provided by 6 global collaborators. Sample metadata almost always included a de-identified subject ID, COVID-19 status, age in years and sex. Where available, HLA class I and class II types were obtained from metadata supplied by the sample provider rather than from assay-based typing. Study-wide conclusions, independent of this receptor: Clinical and demographic metadata were provided uncurated, with the amount varying by source and participant.

Whole blood was collected in K2EDTA tubes by collaborating institutions according to the institutions' own protocols. For TCRbeta analysis, collaborators shipped samples in one of three forms: frozen whole blood, isolated PBMCs, or DNA extracted from either of those sample types. Trimming costs V 7 bases and J 4 bases, and their ends lie 16 bases apart. The CDR3 sequence holds 13 residues, the cysteine and phenylalanine included. Just the 39-base CDR3 DNA is kept, in frame starting at base 1. CDR1 and CDR2 are drawn from the germline V gene (reference sequence): GTSNPN, SVGIG. TCRbeta CDR3 regions were amplified from genomic DNA by means of the immunoSEQ Assay, a bias-controlled multiplex PCR. For the original study's pipeline: Within the assay, amplification of reference gene primers was used to estimate how many nucleated cells each sample contained. Sequence reads were collapsed and filtered to measure the absolute abundance of every unique TCRbeta CDR3 rearrangement. For each sample, productive Simpson clonality was calculated as the square root of Simpson's diversity index across productive rearrangements. Sourced from immuneACCESS, this table was stored by TCRdb with only in-frame sequences that have V and J called. A share of the clones is absent; for the studies checked, an unresolved V gene accounts for under half, and the remainder has no known explanation. That table is the source of V, J and clone size, and D and trimming were worked out from the DNA. This sample gives roughly 100,000 clones in total; roughly nine tenths of them show up just once. The ten largest make up 5% to 6.5% of the sample.

This TCR derives from a human donor in a cohort sampled during active COVID-19. The sample was peripheral blood. The chain was built from TRBV30 and TRBJ1-2, with the D gene too uncertain to name. The CDR3: CASTITDVYGYTF. The nucleotides are TGTGCCTCGACGATAACAGACGTCTATGGCTACACCTTC.